One sample yielded the 29 T cell receptor beta chains listed below, sequenced in a study of blood T cell repertoires in COVID-19. Produced via immunoSEQ multiplex PCR; TCRdb's table is partial and in-frame only. The table has around 83,000 clones, 86% seen once. The sample consisted of peripheral blood. The receptors were sampled from a man aged 45-65 years with active or convalescent COVID-19.

This chain links TRBV9 with TRBJ1-1; TRBD1 matches at 7 bases. The germline gives CDR1 SGDLS, CDR2 YYNGEE. The CDR3 sequence is 19 residues long. V was pared by 0 bases and J by 4 bases, with 18 bases of the junction left unmatched. Here the CDR3 DNA reads TGTGCCAGCAGCGTAGACCCTGGACAGGCCTCATCGTCCGCCACTGAAGCTTTCTTT. Its protein product is CASSVDPGQASSSATEAFF.

The V gene is TRBV5-1, the J gene TRBJ2-3; 7 bases agree with TRBD1. CDR1 SGHRS and CDR2 YFSETQ come from the germline V gene. This CDR3 region has 16 residues. V lost 4 bases and J lost 0; bases outside the gene matches: 8. The CDR3 spells CASSTDRFYSTDTQYF. Here the CDR3 DNA reads TGCGCCAGCAGCACGGACAGGTTCTATAGCACAGATACGCAGTATTTT.

The chain joins TRBV19 to TRBJ1-1, with 10 bases fitting TRBD1. The CDR3 consists of 15 residues. V dropped 1 base and J dropped 4; count of bases not matched to a gene: 3. The germline CDR1 and CDR2 sequences are LNHDA and SQIVND (reference sequence). The CDR3 region is CASSIGRTGGTEAFF. The DNA for the CDR3 is TGTGCCAGTAGTATAGGGCGGACAGGGGGCACTGAAGCTTTCTTT.

The chain links TRBV12-3 or TRBV12-4 to TRBJ2-7; no clear D gene. Trimming removed 2 bases at V and 0 bases at J, with 5 bases between. There are 13 residues in the CDR3. This chain's CDR3 is CASSLSISYEQYF. In DNA form, the CDR3 reads TGTGCCAGCAGTTTATCTATCTCCTACGAGCAGTACTTC.

This sequence joins TRBV30 and TRBJ2-2, with D possibly TRBD2 on 5 matching bases. The germline V gene has CDR1 GTSNPN and CDR2 SVGIG (reference sequence). Trimming cost V 0 bases and J 9 bases, with 8 bases left between them. The CDR3 contains 12 residues. The CDR3 protein is CAWSVRGRELFF. The CDR3 DNA follows: TGTGCCTGGAGTGTACGGGGTAGGGAGCTGTTTTTT. Full variable domain (remainder filled in from reference TRBV30 and TRBJ2-2): SQTIHQWPATLVQPVGSPLSLECTVEGTSNPNLYWYRQAAGRGLQLLFYSVGIGQISSEVPQNLSASRPQDRQFILSSKKLLLSDSGFYLCAWSVRGRELFFGEGSRLTVL.

This chain links TRBV27 with TRBJ2-1, with 10 bases lining up with TRBD1. Germline V gene data show CDR1 as MNHEY and CDR2 as SMNVEV (reference sequence). The CDR3 contains 20 residues. Unmatched junction bases numbered 18, after V lost 3 bases and J lost 4 bases. The CDR3 nucleotides are TGTGCCAGCAGTTTCCTACCCCCCATCCGACAGGGGGCGGGGTACAATGAGCAGTTCTTC. Translation gives CASSFLPPIRQGAGYNEQFF.

The chain links TRBV11-2 to TRBJ1-1; perhaps TRBD1 as D (6 bases). V lost 0 bases and J 1 base, leaving 12 bases between the germline ends. Germline-derived CDR1 and CDR2 are SGHAT and FQNNGV. The CDR3 has 16 residues. The CDR3 DNA is TGTGCCAGCAGCTTAGATCGGACAGTCAGGAACACTGAAGCTTTCTTT. This codes for CASSLDRTVRNTEAFF.

The genes are TRBV24-1 and TRBJ2-5; 7 bases line up with TRBD1. Germline V gives CDR1 KGHDR, CDR2 SFDVKD. The CDR3 totals 17 residues. V lost 1 base, J lost 0 bases, and 7 bases stayed unmatched. CDR3 protein: CATSDFGTAPYQETQYF. DNA for the CDR3: TGTGCCACCAGTGATTTTGGGACAGCACCGTACCAAGAGACCCAGTACTTC.

This clone was seen only a few times. J is TRBJ2-7 and V is TRBV24-1; 7 bases are shared with TRBD2. CDR3 length: 15 residues. Germline lookup yields CDR1 KGHDR and CDR2 SFDVKD. J was trimmed by 4 bases and V by 2 bases; bases with no gene match: 7. The DNA for the CDR3 is TGTGCCACCAGTGATTCCCGCCAGGGAGGGTACGAGCAGTACTTC. It encodes CATSDSRQGGYEQYF.

CDR3 protein: CASSESDTEKLFF. The CDR3 DNA is TGCGCCAGCAGTGAGTCGGACACTGAAAAACTGTTTTTT. The V gene is TRBV10-1, the J gene TRBJ1-4, with TRBD1 as a possible D gene (5 bases). Germline lookup yields CDR1 WNHNN and CDR2 SYGVQD (reference sequence). This CDR3 region has 13 residues. V lost 0 bases and J 7 bases, leaving 6 bases between the germline ends.

This clone was seen once. The gene calls are TRBV15 and TRBJ2-1; 7 nucleotides agree with TRBD2. Germline V gene data show CDR1 as LNHNV and CDR2 as YYDKDF (reference sequence). The CDR3 consists of 20 residues. The ends lost 0 bases at V and 7 bases at J; junction bases unmatched: 21. In nucleotides, the CDR3 is TGTGCCACCAGCAGAGATCGGTTCCACCATAGCGGGCCCGAGTCGAATGAGCAGTTCTTC. Protein: CATSRDRFHHSGPESNEQFF.

The chain combines TRBV3-1 (or the pseudogene TRBV3-2) with TRBJ2-5; 9 bases line up with TRBD1. V shed 4 bases and J 5 bases; nucleotides not matched to a gene: 8. This CDR3 contains 15 residues. Germline values: CDR1 LGHDT, CDR2 YNNKEL (reference sequence). This chain's CDR3 is CASSLDGTGFETQYF. For the CDR3, the DNA is TGTGCCAGCAGCCTAGACGGGACAGGGTTCGAGACCCAGTACTTC.

This chain connects TRBV5-1 to TRBJ2-7; 8 bases fit TRBD1. The germline CDR1 and CDR2 sequences are SGHRS and YFSETQ. This CDR3 has 15 amino acids. V lost 0 bases and J lost 6; bases outside the gene matches: 8. CDR3 residues: CASSLGSGGAVEQYF. In DNA, the CDR3 is TGCGCCAGCAGCTTGGGGTCAGGGGGCGCGGTCGAGCAGTACTTC.

This clone has a single count. DNA for the CDR3: TGTGCCATCAGTGGACAGGTCCCTGAAGCTTTCTTT. Translating gives CAISGQVPEAFF. The chain uses TRBV10-3 and TRBJ1-1; weak D call: TRBD1 (6 bases). In germline, CDR1 is ENHRY, CDR2 SYGVKD. The V end was cut by 4 bases, the J end by 6 bases, with 9 bases between. The CDR3 is made up of 12 amino acids.

The chain joins TRBV28 to TRBJ2-3; D gene uncertain. V lost 4 bases and J lost 4, with 27 bases in between. The V gene's germline CDR1 is MDHEN and CDR2 SYDVKM. The CDR3 has 19 residues. CDR3 residues: CASSSPLRVGVPRADTQYF. The CDR3 DNA follows: TGTGCCAGCAGTTCTCCCTTAAGAGTCGGAGTGCCCCGGGCAGATACGCAGTATTTT. The full variable domain, its missing parts supplied by reference TRBV28 and TRBJ2-3, is DVKVTQSSRYLVKRTGEKVFLECVQDMDHENMFWYRQDPGLGLRLIYFSYDVKMKEKGDIPEGYSVSREKKERFSLILESASTNQTSMYLCASSSPLRVGVPRADTQYFGPGTRLTVL.

As concerns this clone: One end of the junction fails to match germline, which may point to a read error. J is TRBJ2-3 and V is TRBV5-5, with 7 bases that match TRBD2. The CDR3 totals 16 residues. CDR1 is SGHKS and CDR2 is YYEKEE in the germline V gene (reference sequence). In DNA form, the CDR3 reads TGTGCCAGCAACTTGTTGTGGGGGGAGGGCGGTGATACGCAGTATTTT. It encodes CASNLLWGEGGDTQYF.

The CDR3, as DNA: TGTGCCAGCAGCTTTGAGGCAGCTGAAGCTTTCTTT. Amino acid sequence: CASSFEAAEAFF. The rearrangement links TRBV5-6 to TRBJ1-1; D gene uncertain. V was trimmed by 2 bases and J by 6 bases, leaving 8 bases between them. The length of the CDR3 is 12 residues. CDR1 SGHDT and CDR2 YYEEEE come from the germline V gene.

The rearrangement links TRBV24-1 to TRBJ2-2, with TRBD2 as a possible D gene (6 bases). Trimming took off 9 bases at V and 6 bases at J, with 10 bases between the two ends. Germline V lookup: CDR1 KGHDR, CDR2 SFDVKD. This CDR3 has 12 residues. The CDR3 sequence: CATGRLSGELFF. The CDR3, as DNA: TGTGCCACCGGGAGGTTGTCCGGGGAGCTGTTTTTT.

The genes are TRBV7-2 and TRBJ2-7; 11 bases fit TRBD2. The germline gives CDR1 SGHTA, CDR2 FQGNSA. The V segment lost 2 bases and the J segment 5 bases; nucleotides outside the gene matches: 14. This CDR3 has 18 residues. The CDR3 bases are TGTGCCAGCAGCTTAAGGTGGGGACTAGCGGCCCAGGGCAACGAGCAGTACTTC. Translation: CASSLRWGLAAQGNEQYF.

The chain recombines TRBV5-1 with TRBJ2-7, with 8 positions matching TRBD2. CDR1 and CDR2 (germline): SGHRS, YFSETQ. The length of the CDR3 is 15 residues. The junction had 13 bases not matched to a gene; V was cut back by 4 bases and J by 7 bases. The CDR3 coding sequence is TGCGCCAGCAGCCGGGGGGGCAGCGCATCTGAAGAGCAGTACTTC. It encodes CASSRGGSASEEQYF.

The chain combines TRBV3-1 (or the pseudogene TRBV3-2) with TRBJ2-3, with 11 bases aligning to TRBD2. CDR3 length: 18 residues. J gave up 2 bases and V 4 bases, and 11 bases lay outside the gene matches. CDR1 is LGHDT and CDR2 is YNNKEL in the germline V gene (reference sequence). CDR3 sequence reads: CASSPGRASGGTTDTQYF. As DNA, the CDR3 is TGTGCCAGCAGCCCGGGTAGGGCTAGCGGGGGGACCACAGATACGCAGTATTTT.

V gene TRBV7-2 combines with J gene TRBJ1-1, with 8 bases matching TRBD1. Germline-derived CDR1 and CDR2 are SGHTA and FQGNSA. Unmatched junction bases numbered 14, after V lost 2 bases and J lost 6 bases. This CDR3 is built from 17 residues. In nucleotides, the CDR3 is TGTGCCAGCAGCTTATTAACGGATCCAGGGGGCGCTTCTGAAGCTTTCTTT. Encoded protein: CASSLLTDPGGASEAFF.

This chain links TRBV30 with TRBJ2-1; 8 nucleotides agree with TRBD1. The ends lost 4 bases at V and 3 bases at J; junction bases unmatched: 2. CDR3 size: 13 residues. Germline V CDR1 and CDR2: GTSNPN, SVGIG (reference sequence). CDR3 DNA: TGTGCCTGGACAGGGGGCGGCTACAATGAGCAGTTCTTC. Its translation is CAWTGGGYNEQFF.

This chain connects TRBV28 to TRBJ1-6; TRBD1 agrees at 7 bases. V was pared by 6 bases and J by 7 bases, with 9 bases of the junction left unmatched. The length of the CDR3 is 15 residues. Germline V lookup: CDR1 MDHEN, CDR2 SYDVKM. The CDR3 sequence is CASSTLDRRNSPLHF. The DNA of the CDR3 is TGTGCCAGCAGCACCTTGGACAGGCGCAATTCACCCCTCCACTTT.

CDR3 DNA sequence: TGTGCCAGCACGCTAGGAACAGGGGTTGGGGAGACCCAGTACTTC. It yields the protein CASTLGTGVGETQYF. The rearrangement joins TRBV5-4 to TRBJ2-5, with 7 nucleotides matching TRBD1. CDR1 is SGHNT, CDR2 YYREEE, per germline (reference sequence). CDR3 length: 15 residues. V shed 6 bases and J 5 bases; nucleotides not matched to a gene: 13.

The chain links TRBV28 to TRBJ2-6, with D perhaps matching TRBD2 (5 bases). Germline V gene lookup returns CDR1 MDHEN and CDR2 SYDVKM. CDR3 length: 18 residues. V was pared by 1 base and J by 2 bases, with 15 bases between. The CDR3 sequence: CASSLFAGRDAGANVLTF. CDR3 nucleotides: TGTGCCAGCAGTTTATTCGCAGGTCGGGATGCTGGGGCCAACGTCCTGACTTTC. The full variable domain, in which reference TRBV28 and TRBJ2-6 provide the parts outside the CDR3, is DVKVTQSSRYLVKRTGEKVFLECVQDMDHENMFWYRQDPGLGLRLIYFSYDVKMKEKGDIPEGYSVSREKKERFSLILESASTNQTSMYLCASSLFAGRDAGANVLTFGAGSRLTVL.

V gene TRBV11-2 combines with J gene TRBJ2-5; D remains unclear. Trimming took 2 bases from V and 9 from J, leaving 10 bases between them. The V gene's germline CDR1 is SGHAT and CDR2 FQNNGV. This CDR3 comprises 12 residues. CDR3 in amino acids: CASSLINRSQYF. The CDR3 DNA is TGTGCCAGCAGCTTAATTAACAGATCCCAGTACTTC.

The V and J genes are TRBV5-1 and TRBJ1-2; D is possibly TRBD1 (5 bases). This CDR3 spans 13 amino acids. CDR1 SGHRS and CDR2 YFSETQ come from the germline V gene. Between the trimmed V and J ends, which lost 4 bases and 5 bases, there was a span of 12 bases. The CDR3 sequence is CASSEVAGYGYTF. In DNA, the CDR3 is TGCGCCAGCAGCGAGGTAGCAGGGTATGGCTACACCTTC.

The chain combines TRBV19 with TRBJ2-3; 15 bases agree with TRBD2. The CDR3 has 17 amino acids. V lost 5 bases and J lost 8; bases outside the gene matches: 11. The germline gives CDR1 LNHDA, CDR2 SQIVND (reference sequence). The CDR3 loop is CASSAEGLAGGLVTQYF. CDR3 DNA sequence: TGTGCCAGTAGTGCCGAAGGACTAGCGGGGGGGCTGGTTACGCAGTATTTT.